Following are 18 T cell receptor beta chains from one sample sequenced in a study of response to subunit inactivated influenza vaccine (dated by TCRdb to the late 2010s). The protocol used for the library was RT-PCR. For sequencing, an Illumina HiSeq 2500 was employed. TCRdb reprocessing: public reads trimmed at Q25 with fastp, clones called with MiXCR, in-frame beta chains kept. Each CDR3 protein appears once, grouped with its most common genes and DNA. In this sample the table shows around 320,000 distinct CDR3 sequences, 20% to 25% of which occur a single time. The ten largest clones take up 10% of the sample. Specimen: PBMCs from blood, collected less than 22 months after vaccination. These receptors originate from a man between 50 and 75 years old who received an inactivated influenza vaccine. Donor details come from another sample of the same person, matched by shared clones.

This clonotype has more than one count but fewer than ten. The V and J genes are TRBV7-2 and TRBJ1-2, with D perhaps TRBD1 (6 bases). Trimming stripped 7 bases from V and 2 bases from J, with 20 bases between. This CDR3 region has 16 residues. The germline V gene encodes CDR1 SGHTA and CDR2 FQGNSA. CDR3 bases: TGTGCCAGCACCCTTACTTCTGGACAGTGGAACTATGGCTACACCTTC. Translating gives CASTLTSGQWNYGYTF.

This clonotype showed up just a few times. The chain joins TRBV28 to TRBJ2-1; 7 bases agree with TRBD2. The V gene end was trimmed by 2 bases and the J gene end by 0 bases; junction bases not matched to a gene: 4. CDR3 length: 16 amino acids. CDR1 MDHEN and CDR2 SYDVKM come from the germline V gene. The CDR3 coding sequence is TGTGCCAGCAGTTTAATGGGCGGGGGCTCCTACAATGAGCAGTTCTTC. This gives the protein CASSLMGGGSYNEQFF.

V gene TRBV7-2 combines with J gene TRBJ1-2; TRBD1 is a possible D gene (5 bases). CDR1 and CDR2 from the germline V gene are SGHTA and FQGNSA. Trimming took 5 bases from V and 0 from J, leaving 10 bases between them. The CDR3 length is 14 residues. In DNA form, the CDR3 reads TGTGCCAGCAGCCCAAGACAGCCTAACTATGGCTACACCTTC. It specifies CASSPRQPNYGYTF.

The table lists this clonotype with a few counts. The V and J genes are TRBV12-3 or TRBV12-4 and TRBJ2-7; D gene unclear. V was cut by 6 bases and J by 3 bases, with 24 bases left in between. CDR3 length equals 17 residues. CDR3 nucleotides: TGTGCCAGCAGCCCAAGGATAGTGTACGCTCCTAGCTACGAGCAGTACTTC. Its protein is CASSPRIVYAPSYEQYF.

The chain has TRBV20-1 and TRBJ2-7; 10 nucleotides align to TRBD1. The V segment lost 3 bases and the J segment 7 bases; nucleotides outside the gene matches: 12. The length of the CDR3 is 15 residues. In germline, CDR1 is DFQATT, CDR2 SNEGSKA (reference sequence). The CDR3 here is CSASDPGQGMREQYF. The CDR3 nucleotides read TGCAGTGCTAGTGACCCGGGACAGGGGATGAGAGAGCAGTACTTC.

This clonotype was found a few times. The V gene is TRBV7-8, the J gene TRBJ1-2, with 8 bases fitting TRBD1. Trimming cost V 4 bases and J 0 bases; bases outside gene matches: 7. Germline CDR1 SGHVS, CDR2 FQNEAQ. The CDR3 sequence is 16 residues long. In DNA, the CDR3 is TGTGCCAGCAGCTGGGGGGGGACAGGAACTAACTATGGCTACACCTTC. Translation gives CASSWGGTGTNYGYTF.

Ten or more counts support this clonotype. The V call is TRBV20-1, the J call TRBJ1-1, with D unclear. V gave up 2 bases and J gave up 1 base, with 14 bases separating them. The CDR3 length is 15 residues. Germline CDR1 and CDR2: DFQATT and SNEGSKA (reference sequence). The CDR3 DNA follows: TGCAGTGCTAGAAGGCCCCGAGATCGGAACACTGAAGCTTTCTTT. It yields the protein CSARRPRDRNTEAFF.

This clonotype was recorded a few times. This chain uses TRBV6-1 with TRBJ1-2; tentative D call: TRBD1 (5 bases). CDR1 and CDR2 from the germline V gene are MNHNS and SASEGT. V lost 6 bases and J lost 5, with 16 bases in between. The CDR3 has 14 amino acids. CDR3 bases: TGTGCCAGCAGAGGCCTATCAGGGAGTTATGGCTACACCTTC. Translated, it gives CASRGLSGSYGYTF.

This clonotype was counted at least ten times. The V call is TRBV5-6, the J call TRBJ1-1; D not resolved. CDR3 length: 16 amino acids. The germline CDR1 and CDR2 sequences are SGHDT and YYEEEE. Trimming removed 4 bases at V and 1 base at J, with 17 bases between. The CDR3 sequence is CASSRFRGRTNTEAFF. CDR3 nucleotide sequence: TGTGCCAGCAGCCGGTTCCGAGGGAGGACGAACACTGAAGCTTTCTTT.

The chain employs TRBV4-3 and TRBJ2-3, with 9 bases matching TRBD1. V lost 4 bases to trimming and J lost 1 base; unmatched junction nucleotides: 6. This CDR3 is built from 16 residues. Per the germline V gene, CDR1 is LGHNA and CDR2 is YSLEER. For the CDR3, the DNA is TGCGCCAGCAGCCGAGTGGGACAGGGTGGCACAGATACGCAGTATTTT. Translation: CASSRVGQGGTDTQYF.

This chain connects TRBV6-5 to TRBJ2-1, with 8 bases lining up with TRBD2. From germline, CDR1 is MNHEY and CDR2 SVGAGI. J was trimmed by 8 bases and V by 2 bases; bases with no gene match: 5. The CDR3 covers 14 residues. In DNA, the CDR3 is TGTGCCAGCAGTTACCTATTTAGCGGGGATGAGCAGTTCTTC. This gives the protein CASSYLFSGDEQFF.

Only a few counts were recorded for this clonotype. The chain couples TRBV5-1 to TRBJ2-3; D ambiguous. Trimming took 6 bases from V and 2 from J, leaving 4 bases between them. The CDR3 has 11 amino acids. CDR1 is SGHRS and CDR2 is YFSETQ in the germline V gene. CDR3 coding DNA: TGCGCCAGCATGATCACAGATACGCAGTATTTT. As protein: CASMITDTQYF.

The chain has TRBV18 and TRBJ1-2; D is uncertain. CDR3 length equals 15 residues. Germline CDR1 is KGHSH and CDR2 is LQKENI. The germline V and J ends were trimmed by 2 bases and 6 bases, with 16 bases remaining between them. DNA of the CDR3: TGTGCCAGCTCACCAATCGGCAGAGCCCCTAATGGCTACACCTTC. Translation gives CASSPIGRAPNGYTF.

V is TRBV12-3 or TRBV12-4 and J is TRBJ2-7; 7 bases align to TRBD2. Trimming took 8 bases from V and 5 from J; bases not matched to a gene: 15. The CDR3 is made up of 15 amino acids. DNA for the CDR3: TGTGCCAGCGGGCCCCGGGGCGGGAGAGGGGACGAGCAGTACTTC. Protein sequence: CASGPRGGRGDEQYF.

The chain links TRBV20-1 to TRBJ1-2; D is undetermined. CDR3 length: 10 residues. Germline CDR1 is DFQATT and CDR2 is SNEGSKA (reference sequence). V lost 5 bases, J lost 2 bases, and 3 bases lay in between. Here the CDR3 reads CSASNYGYTF. The CDR3 coding sequence is TGCAGTGCTTCAAACTATGGCTACACCTTC.

This rearrangement joins TRBV28 to TRBJ2-5, with D possibly matching TRBD2 (6 bases). CDR3 length: 16 amino acids. With 2 bases removed from V and 3 bases from J, the gap between germline ends came to 16 bases. Germline V lookup: CDR1 MDHEN, CDR2 SYDVKM. The CDR3 DNA sequence: TGTGCCAGCAGTTTAGGAGGGGCTGGGAGGAAAGAGACCCAGTACTTC. Translated, it gives CASSLGGAGRKETQYF.

The J gene is TRBJ1-2, the V gene TRBV12-3 or TRBV12-4; D unresolved. The CDR3 sequence is 14 residues long. V dropped 3 bases and J dropped 2 bases, with 10 bases sitting between them. The chain's CDR3 is CASSFETQNYGYTF. The CDR3 bases are TGTGCCAGCAGTTTCGAAACACAGAACTATGGCTACACCTTC.

The rearrangement uses TRBV2 and TRBJ2-3, with TRBD2 matching over 8 bases. V gave up 0 bases and J gave up 6 bases; unmatched junction bases: 11. The CDR3 loop spans 17 amino acids. Germline V gene sequence: CDR1 SNHLY, CDR2 FYNNEI. The CDR3 DNA follows: TGTGCCAGCAGTGAAGCGCTTCTGGGAGCGGGGGAGGATACGCAGTATTTT. Protein: CASSEALLGAGEDTQYF.